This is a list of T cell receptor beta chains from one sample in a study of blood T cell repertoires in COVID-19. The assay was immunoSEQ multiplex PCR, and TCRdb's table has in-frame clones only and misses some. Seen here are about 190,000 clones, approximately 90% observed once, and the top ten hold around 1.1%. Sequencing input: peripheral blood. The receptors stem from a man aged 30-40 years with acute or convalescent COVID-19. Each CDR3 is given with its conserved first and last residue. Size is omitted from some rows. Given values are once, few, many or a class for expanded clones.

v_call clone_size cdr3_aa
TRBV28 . CASGGNYEQYF
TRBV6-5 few CASSYVGTGVYGYTF
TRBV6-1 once CASSEIRRAASFGYTF
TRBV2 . CASRGQGSPGETQYF
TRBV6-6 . CASGRRGLEPQHF
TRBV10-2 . CASGGFGTGDNEQFF
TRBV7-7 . CASSLSVTSAGELFF
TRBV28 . CASSLGRWGNQPQHF
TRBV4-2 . CASSQAQSGAYEQYF
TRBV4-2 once CASSQAGAGTNYGYTF
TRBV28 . CASSLQPTYGYTF
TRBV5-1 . CASSPGWKNTEAFF
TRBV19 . CASSVFLARTVEQFF
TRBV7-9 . CASSLVPTNTGELFF
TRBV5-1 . CASSTDRGGNTEAFF
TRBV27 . CASSLSQGNTEAFF
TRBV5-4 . CASSITGTVNGYTF
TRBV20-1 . CSAPSRHTQYF
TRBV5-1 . CASSLVQGGSEQYF
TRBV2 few CASSVASYEQYF
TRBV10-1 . CASSEGRLAGIQETQYF
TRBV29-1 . CSVVRAGGTDTQYF
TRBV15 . CATSRRQGNTEAFF
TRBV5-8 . CASSLGGNTEAFF
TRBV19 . CATTRTGKYNEQFF
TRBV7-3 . CASSLTFWGFGNTIYF
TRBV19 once CASSSAGGSYEQYF
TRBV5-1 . CASSLQGRTPEQFF
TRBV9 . CASSTTTGEDTQYF
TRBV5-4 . CASSPGQGAQPLGYTF
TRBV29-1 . CSVEDLGQYYGYTF